This T cell receptor beta chain was documented in a study of T cell responses to AZD1222 COVID-19 vaccine. Overall study results and limits: Recipients of AZD1222 seropositive at baseline numbered only 5 to 7. Spike-specific TCR depth and breadth grew after two AZD1222 doses. Among the donors, most were white British and more were female, and clonal diversity was possibly underestimated. With dominance at 160-218 and 743-854, vaccine-associated CD4 TCRs spanned spike.

Generated by immunoSEQ multiplex PCR, the TCRdb table keeps only in-frame clones and is missing some. The sample lists around 150,000 clones; roughly 82% were seen once. CDR1 is MNHEY, CDR2 SVGAGI, per germline. This CDR3 is 15 amino acids long. V lost 8 bases to trimming and J lost 0 bases; unmatched junction nucleotides: 9. Worth noting for this clone: Its antigen remains unidentified.

The sequencing used peripheral blood, collected on day 0 of AZD1222 vaccination. The chain has TRBV6-5 and TRBJ1-1; TRBD1 aligns across 7 bases. This sequence originates from an adult in good health. The CDR3 reads CASAQGVYMNTEAFF. The CDR3 bases are TGTGCCAGCGCTCAGGGGGTTTATATGAACACTGAAGCTTTCTTT.